Below, 16 T cell receptor beta chains from the same sample are listed, as sequenced in a study of shared clonotypes between healthy human individuals (dated by TCRdb to the early 2020s). The protocol used for the library was the immunoSEQ multiplex PCR assay. This immuneACCESS table, as held by TCRdb, lists in-frame sequences with V and J called but not all clones. Of the missing ones, under half trace to an unresolved V gene in checked studies; the others have no known cause. The sample has over a million clones on record, approximately 72% of them singletons. The ten largest clones capture approximately 1.5% of the sample. The sequenced material came from memory CD4+ T cells sorted from blood. The cell subset or site label of this sample denotes: CD45RA-negative fraction. All receptors derive from a man between 18 and 29 years old in good health.

The gene calls are TRBV7-9 and TRBJ2-2, with D unresolved. Trimming stripped 5 bases from V and 0 bases from J, with 7 bases between. Germline V gene data show CDR1 as SEHNR and CDR2 as FQNEAQ (reference sequence). The length of the CDR3 is 14 residues. The CDR3 protein is CASSDTANTGELFF. CDR3 in DNA: TGTGCCAGCAGCGACACAGCGAACACCGGGGAGCTGTTTTTT.

The V call is TRBV18, the J call TRBJ1-1, with D possibly being TRBD1 (5 bases). Trimming left V 5 bases short and J 4 bases short, with 17 bases between. The CDR3 runs to 15 residues. Germline CDR1 reads KGHSH; CDR2 reads LQKENI. CDR3 in amino acids: CASSYGQGRGTEAFF. The CDR3 bases are TGTGCCAGCTCATATGGTCAGGGTCGGGGCACTGAAGCTTTCTTT.

This clone was observed a few times. This chain joins TRBV7-6 and TRBJ1-3; D is unclear. The germline V gene encodes CDR1 SGHVS and CDR2 FNYEAQ. Trimming removed 5 bases at V and 4 bases at J, with 6 bases between. The CDR3 consists of 12 residues. CDR3 sequence reads: CASSPPGNTIYF. In nucleotides, the CDR3 is TGTGCCAGCAGCCCCCCCGGAAACACCATATATTTT.

The J gene is TRBJ1-2, the V gene TRBV18; D call uncertain. The V end was cut by 2 bases, the J end by 4 bases, with 14 bases between. The germline V gene has CDR1 KGHSH and CDR2 LQKENI. The CDR3 runs to 15 residues. The CDR3 sequence: CASSPASETGYGYTF. In DNA, the CDR3 is TGTGCCAGCTCACCAGCATCCGAGACGGGCTATGGCTACACCTTC.

This clone was detected ten times or more. The chain combines TRBV6-6 with TRBJ1-6; D not resolved. CDR1 and CDR2 from the germline V gene are MNHNY and SVGAGI (reference sequence). V shed 8 bases and J shed 0 bases, with 14 bases lying between them. CDR3 length equals 16 residues. CDR3 in DNA: TGTGCCAGCGTTCGGCACTTCGACTCCTATAATTCACCCCTCCACTTT. Amino acids: CASVRHFDSYNSPLHF.

The gene calls are TRBV18 and TRBJ1-3; D gene ambiguous. With 4 bases removed from V and 3 bases from J, the gap between germline ends came to 4 bases. Germline loops: CDR1 KGHSH, CDR2 LQKENI. CDR3 length equals 12 residues. The CDR3 spells CASSRHGNTIYF. In DNA, the CDR3 is TGTGCCAGCTCACGTCATGGAAACACCATATATTTT. The entire variable domain, with the rest obtained from reference TRBV18 and TRBJ1-3, is as follows: NAGVMQNPRHLVRRRGQEARLRCSPMKGHSHVYWYRQLPEEGLKFMVYLQKENIIDESGMPKERFSAEFPKEGPSILRIQQVVRGDSAAYFCASSRHGNTIYFGEGSWLTVV.

The chain joins TRBV5-1 to TRBJ2-7; unclear D gene. The germline V gene has CDR1 SGHRS and CDR2 YFSETQ. CDR3 length: 14 residues. The V end lost 4 bases, the J end lost 0 bases, and 11 bases lay between the germline ends. This CDR3 is CASSPGPTSYEQYF. In nucleotides, the CDR3 is TGCGCCAGCAGCCCCGGACCTACCTCCTACGAGCAGTACTTC.

This clone was seen more than once but under ten times. The genes are TRBV11-2 and TRBJ1-3; D unclear. The CDR3 is made up of 15 amino acids. The V end was cut by 2 bases, the J end by 4 bases, with 12 bases between. Germline V gene lookup returns CDR1 SGHAT and CDR2 FQNNGV. CDR3 nucleotide sequence: TGTGCCAGCAGCTTAATGTTGGTAGGGGGAAACACCATATATTTT. Protein: CASSLMLVGGNTIYF.

This chain joins TRBV11-2 and TRBJ2-7; 7 nucleotides line up with TRBD1. This CDR3 is 13 amino acids long. The trim removed 5 bases at V and 5 bases at J, leaving 6 bases unmatched. From germline, CDR1 is SGHAT and CDR2 FQNNGV. In DNA, the CDR3 is TGTGCCAGCAGCAATGGGGACAGAAACGAGCAGTACTTC. As protein: CASSNGDRNEQYF.

This clone was counted only a few times. The chain has TRBV29-1 and TRBJ1-5, with D possibly being TRBD1 (5 bases). Germline V lookup: CDR1 SQVTM, CDR2 ANQGSEA. The V and J ends lost 5 bases and 3 bases respectively, with 14 bases between them. The CDR3 has 14 residues. The CDR3 loop reads CSVLTDSPNQPQHF. The CDR3 DNA is TGCAGCGTTTTGACCGACAGCCCCAATCAGCCCCAGCATTTT.

The chain links TRBV11-2 to TRBJ2-7, with 9 positions matching TRBD1. The CDR3 is 13 amino acids. The J segment lost 4 bases and the V segment lost 8 bases, leaving 6 bases of the junction unmatched. From germline, CDR1 is SGHAT and CDR2 FQNNGV. This CDR3 is CASSFGQGYEQYF. The CDR3 DNA reads as TGTGCCAGCTCCTTCGGACAGGGGTACGAGCAGTACTTC.

A few counts support this clone. The CDR3 protein is CASSPRGGVGTEAFF. The CDR3 nucleotides are TGTGCCAGCAGCCCCCGGGGGGGGGTGGGAACTGAAGCTTTCTTT. This chain links TRBV7-2 with TRBJ1-1; tentatively, D is TRBD1 (5 bases). Germline-derived CDR1 and CDR2 are SGHTA and FQGNSA. Trimming shortened V by 5 bases and J by 5 bases, and 18 bases separated the two germline ends. The CDR3 extends over 15 amino acids.

J is TRBJ1-5 and V is TRBV19, with D possibly matching TRBD1 (5 bases). V lost 3 bases and J lost 7, with 22 bases in between. The CDR3 is 17 residues long. From germline, CDR1 is LNHDA and CDR2 SQIVND (reference sequence). The CDR3 DNA sequence: TGTGCCAGTAGTATGCCGGCAGGGCGGCGGGTGTGGCAGCCCCAGCATTTT. This codes for CASSMPAGRRVWQPQHF.

Remarks on this clone: This specimen includes other DNA sequences encoding the same CDR3. This chain connects TRBV7-9 to TRBJ2-1; D ambiguous. This CDR3 has 11 residues. Trimming cost V 1 base and J 7 bases, with 2 bases left between them. Germline lookup yields CDR1 SEHNR and CDR2 FQNEAQ (reference sequence). Written as DNA, the CDR3 is TGTGCCAGCAGCTTAGGAAATGAGCAGTTCTTC. Its translation is CASSLGNEQFF.

V gene TRBV30 combines with J gene TRBJ2-6; D is unresolved. The CDR3 is 17 amino acids. Between the trimmed V and J ends, which lost 0 bases and 0 bases, there was a span of 12 bases. The germline CDR1 and CDR2 sequences are GTSNPN and SVGIG (reference sequence). The CDR3, as DNA: TGTGCCTGGAGTGTTTGGGGAATAAGCTCTGGGGCCAACGTCCTGACTTTC. Encoded protein: CAWSVWGISSGANVLTF.

The chain is built from TRBV6-6 and TRBJ1-2; tentatively, D is TRBD1 (6 bases). This CDR3 has 16 residues. V was shortened by 0 bases and J by 6 bases, with 17 bases between the two germline ends. CDR1 is MNHNY, CDR2 SVGAGI, per germline (reference sequence). In nucleotides, the CDR3 is TGTGCCAGCAGTTACTCAAACGGCAGGGGCGCCGATGGCTACACCTTC. This gives the protein CASSYSNGRGADGYTF.